This TCR beta chain appears in the sequencing data of a study of shared clonotypes between healthy human individuals. The wider study: Every donor yielded three CD4 naive, three CD4 memory, two CD8 naive and one CD8 memory plate.

Measured with immunoSEQ multiplex PCR; TCRdb has only the in-frame clones, and not every one. The top ten clones hold roughly 0.57% of a sample with about 990,000 clones, around three quarters of them seen once. Unmatched junction bases numbered 1, after V lost 0 bases and J lost 5 bases. Germline lookup yields CDR1 SGHNT and CDR2 YYREEE (reference sequence). The CDR3 is made up of 15 amino acids. The TCR originated in a young man in good health. Some clones in this sample may be carry-over from other donors' samples. The specimen sequenced was memory CD4+ T cells from PBMCs. Specified subset: CD45RA-negative fraction. The chain recombines TRBV5-4 with TRBJ2-2; 10 nucleotides agree with TRBD2. The CDR3 reads CASSLALAGTGELFF. CDR3 coding DNA: TGTGCCAGCAGCTTGGCACTAGCGGGGACCGGGGAGCTGTTTTTT.